The clone carrying this T cell receptor (beta chain) turned up a few times. A J-beta primer mix and a sample-barcoded 5' primer were used in a second PCR of roughly 6 to 11 cycles. MiXCR was run by TCRdb on the 5' RACE reads, yielding one entry per CDR3 protein. The sample includes roughly 2 million distinct CDR3 sequences, about 50% seen only once; the top ten take around 2.1%. The source of the sample is a study of blood T cells in healthy people across ages. This CDR3 comprises 15 residues. CDR1 is SGHRS and CDR2 is YFSETQ in the germline V gene. This rearrangement joins TRBV5-1 to TRBJ2-5; 9 bases line up with TRBD1. TRBJ2-7 explains the end of the DNA better; the J call may be wrong. The sample consisted of blood. The receptor was isolated from a woman between 40 and 50 years old in good health. CDR3 DNA: TGCGCCAGCAGCTTGGGAGACAGGGGGGCTTACGAGCAGTACTTC. It codes for CASSLGDRGAYEQYF.